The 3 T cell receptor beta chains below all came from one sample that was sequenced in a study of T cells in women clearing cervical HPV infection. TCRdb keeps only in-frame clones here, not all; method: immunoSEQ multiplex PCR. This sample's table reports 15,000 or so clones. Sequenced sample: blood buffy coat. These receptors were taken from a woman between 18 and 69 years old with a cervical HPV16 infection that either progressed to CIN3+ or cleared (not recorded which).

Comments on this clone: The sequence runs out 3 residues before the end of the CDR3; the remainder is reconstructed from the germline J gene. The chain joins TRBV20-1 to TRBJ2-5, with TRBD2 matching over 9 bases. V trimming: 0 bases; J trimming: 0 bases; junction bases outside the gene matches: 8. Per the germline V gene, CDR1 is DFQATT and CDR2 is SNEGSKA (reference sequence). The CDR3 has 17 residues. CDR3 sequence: CSARDWGRGGYQETQYF. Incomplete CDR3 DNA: TGCAGTGCTAGAGATTGGGGGCGGGGGGGATACCAAGAGACC.

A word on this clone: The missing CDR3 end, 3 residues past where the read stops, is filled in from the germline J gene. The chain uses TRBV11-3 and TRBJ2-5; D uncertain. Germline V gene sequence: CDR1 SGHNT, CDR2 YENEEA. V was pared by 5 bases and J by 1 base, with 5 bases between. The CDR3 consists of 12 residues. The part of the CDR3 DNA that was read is TGTGCCAGCAGCCCGGGCCAAGAGACC. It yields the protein CASSPGQET. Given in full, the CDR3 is CASSPGQETQYF.

The CDR3 DNA, read in part, is TGCGCCAGCAGCTTGGACGGACAGGGGAACACTGAA. Its translation is CASSLDGQGNTE. In full, the CDR3 reads CASSLDGQGNTEAFF. The rearrangement uses TRBV5-1 and TRBJ1-1; 8 nucleotides agree with TRBD1. The CDR3 end lies 3 residues beyond the end of the read and is filled in from the germline J gene. Germline CDR1 reads SGHRS; CDR2 reads YFSETQ. V was clipped by 0 bases and J by 1 base; unmatched bases: 2. This CDR3 is built from 15 residues.